This TCR beta chain stems from a study of untreated major depressive disorder (dated by TCRdb to about 2018). The study in broad terms: A cross-sectional case-control design was used to compare T cell phenotype and TCR repertoire between antidepressant-free major depressive disorder patients and individually matched non-depressed controls. Differences in Vbeta 5.1, Vbeta 11 and Vbeta 22 usage observed by flow cytometry in the whole cohort were followed up by sequencing. Overall study outcomes, separate from this receptor: Higher TRBV05-01 (Vbeta 5.1) usage among CD4+ T cells of depressed patients compared with controls was confirmed by sequencing, with p = 0.040 in a one-tailed test. For the sequencing comparisons, one-tailed planned tests were applied to only three preselected Vbeta families. In every sequenced subject, all of the top five TRBV05-01 clones were private clones. In the sequencing data, TRBV25-01 and TRBV02-01 usage matched the flow-cytometry pattern without reaching statistical significance. Because of strict matching and exclusion criteria, the study sample was comparatively small, which limits how generalizable the findings are.

A few counts support this clone. The clone's antigen remains unknown. No much larger clone is present one base from it, and per-base qualities are unavailable. The germline V gene (reference sequence) gives CDR1 as SEHNR and CDR2 as FQNEAQ. Ends trimmed: V by 2 bases, J by 0 bases; bases unmatched to a gene: 11. The CDR3 sequence holds 18 residues, the cysteine and phenylalanine included. The only DNA kept is the CDR3, 54 bases in frame from the first base. Each depressed patient was matched pairwise with a non-depressed control on sex, age, current smoking status and body mass index. Every participant in the study was of European descent. No current or lifetime mood disorder was present in controls, and Quick Inventory of Depressive Symptoms-Self Report scores of 5 or less were recorded for controls. All participants were excluded for major medical conditions, Axis I/II comorbidities, regular medication or illicit drug use, or drinking over 100 g alcohol weekly. Approximately 27 ml of peripheral blood was collected from each participant into EDTA tubes. Using the BD IMag Human CD4 T Lymphocyte Enrichment Set, CD4+ T cells were purified from thawed PBMCs via magnetic negative selection. The CD4+ enrichment method typically yielded around 95% purity as confirmed by flow cytometry. TCRbeta sequencing was performed on a subgroup of roughly five case-control pairs selected blind to chemokine receptor expression and flow-cytometric repertoire skewing results. Every blood sample was taken in the morning at 8:00 a.m., after which PBMCs were separated out using Ficoll-Hypaque gradient centrifugation. PBMCs were cryopreserved by gradual cooling to -80 degrees C and were kept in liquid nitrogen until assay.

The Qiagen DNeasy Blood and Tissue Kit was used to extract total genomic DNA from the purified CD4+ T cells. Following immunoSEQ immunosequencing protocols, the TCRbeta CDR3 region, as defined by IMGT, was amplified and sequenced. In the paper's pipeline: Raw sequence data were preprocessed by the immunoSEQ service for PCR and sequencing error correction. The sequence data were imported into the immunoSEQ Analyzer and were further analyzed using VDJtools v1.0.7. The paired Wilcoxon signed-rank test was used to test differences between patients and controls. TCRdb mirrors the immuneACCESS table, restricted to in-frame sequences. Some clones are absent from its copies; in checked studies, under half trace to an unresolved V gene, and the reason for the others is unknown. D and trimming come from the DNA, and the V and J calls and clone size come from that table. The sample table contains some 20,000 clones; only one count was recorded for approximately 87% of them. The top ten constitute around 5% of the sample.

The sample was CD4+ T cells from PBMCs. This TCR was recovered from a woman in her 30s in good health. Rearrangement joined TRBV7-9 to TRBJ2-7; TRBD1 agrees with 9 junctional bases. The sequenced DNA: TGTGCCAGCAGCTTATTCATGTTACGGGGACAGGGCTCCTACGAGCAGTACTTC. Translation gives CASSLFMLRGQGSYEQYF.